The T cell receptor (beta chain) described here comes from a study of T cell responses to AZD1222 COVID-19 vaccine. Findings and caveats of the study: At baseline, just five or six AZD1222 recipients tested seropositive. There were vaccine-associated CD4 TCRs across spike, dominant at 160-218 and 743-854.

A remark on this clone: Its antigen remains unidentified.

The germline CDR1 and CDR2 sequences are MDHEN and SYDVKM. CDR3 length: 13 residues. V was trimmed by 3 bases and J by 3 bases, leaving 9 bases between them. The assay was immunoSEQ multiplex PCR, and TCRdb's table has in-frame clones only and misses some. The repertoire holds some 80,000 clones, with 60% to 85% as singletons. The input for sequencing was peripheral blood, taken 28 days after the second dose of the MenACWY control vaccine. The TCR sequence derives from an adult who received the MenACWY meningococcal vaccine as a control. The chain links TRBV28 to TRBJ2-7; no clear D gene. DNA of the CDR3: TGTGCCAGCAGTTTCTCTACAGTCTACGAGCAGTACTTC. This encodes CASSFSTVYEQYF.